This T cell receptor (beta chain) was recovered during a study of identical twins. The CDR3 has 16 amino acids. Germline V gives CDR1 SGHDT, CDR2 YYEEEE. After removal of 0 bases from V and 11 bases from J, the junction contained 13 bases not matched to a gene. A single record per CDR3 protein comes from TCRdb applying MiXCR to the 5' RACE reads. The sample has approximately 890,000 distinct CDR3 sequences, 12% seen once. The study, taken as a whole, reports: The study found weaker excess twin sharing in beta out-of-frame sequences. Where out-of-frame alpha sequences were twin-shared, they showed excess low generation probability. The same donors were not followed; conclusions instead depended on cross-sectional statistical analysis.

As to this clonotype: Antigen: not known.

This same sample was also part of a study on yellow fever vaccine responses in identical twins. That paper notes: Twin vaccine T cell responses reportedly seemed partly convergent, partly personalized.

V usage is TRBV5-6 and J usage is TRBJ2-1; 8 bases align to TRBD2. This TCR came from a woman between 18 and 29 years old in good health. Sequenced sample: PBMCs. The chain's CDR3 is CASSLEAGGRLPQQFF. DNA for the CDR3: TGTGCCAGCAGCTTGGAGGCGGGGGGCCGCTTACCCCAGCAGTTCTTC.